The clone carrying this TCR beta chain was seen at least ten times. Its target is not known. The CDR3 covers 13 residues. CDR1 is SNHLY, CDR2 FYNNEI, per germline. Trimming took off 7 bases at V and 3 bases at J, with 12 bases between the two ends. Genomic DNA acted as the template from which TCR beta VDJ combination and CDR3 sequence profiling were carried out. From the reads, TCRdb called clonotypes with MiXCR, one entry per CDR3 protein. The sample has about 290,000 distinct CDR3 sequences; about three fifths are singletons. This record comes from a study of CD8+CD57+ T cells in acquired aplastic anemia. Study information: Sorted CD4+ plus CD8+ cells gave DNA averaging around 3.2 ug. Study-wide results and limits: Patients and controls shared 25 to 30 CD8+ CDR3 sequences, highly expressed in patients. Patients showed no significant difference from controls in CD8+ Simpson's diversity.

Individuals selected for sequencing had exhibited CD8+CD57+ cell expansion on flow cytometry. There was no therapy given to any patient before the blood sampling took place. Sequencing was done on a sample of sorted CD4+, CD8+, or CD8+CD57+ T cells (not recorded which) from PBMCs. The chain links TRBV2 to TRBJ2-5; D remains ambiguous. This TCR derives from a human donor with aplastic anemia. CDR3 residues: CASTTLAEETQYF. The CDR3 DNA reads TGTGCCAGCACCACGCTCGCGGAAGAGACCCAGTACTTC.